The clone carrying this T cell receptor (beta chain) showed up just once. This sample was included in a study of blood T cell repertoires in COVID-19. As for the study in general: COVID-19 samples collected from the United States, Italy and Spain covered acute and convalescent phases. Sources were T cells, B-cell-depleted T cells, or PBMCs; the material itself was cDNA or gDNA.

How the authors handled the data: The authors estimated nucleated cell counts from reference gene primer amplification. Sequenced by immunoSEQ multiplex PCR; TCRdb stores in-frame clones only, minus some. V and J calls and clone size are as listed in that table; D and trimming were resolved from the DNA. The repertoire includes about 220,000 clones, over 75% of them detected once, and around 5.1% sits in the top ten. Material: peripheral blood. The source of this sequence is a human donor in a cohort sampled during active COVID-19.

This chain's CDR3 is CASSQEAGPYQETQYF. The CDR3 nucleotides read TGCGCCAGCAGCCAAGAAGCGGGACCGTACCAAGAGACCCAGTACTTC. This rearrangement joins TRBV4-3 to TRBJ2-5; 7 bases fit TRBD2. After removal of 0 bases from V and 0 bases from J, the junction contained 4 bases not matched to a gene. This CDR3 spans 16 amino acids. The germline V gene encodes CDR1 LGHNA and CDR2 YSLEER.